This record covers a single T cell receptor beta chain. Its antigen is undetermined. Anyone with autoimmune disease history or systemic immunosuppression was excluded. Researchers took blood at baseline, on cycle 4 day 1, and on cycle 7 day 1. Germline trimming cut 4 bases from V and 1 base from J; bases unmatched to any gene: 3. The CDR3 loop spans 14 amino acids. Generated by immunoSEQ multiplex PCR, the TCRdb table keeps only in-frame clones and is missing some. The sample includes tens of thousands of clones, around four fifths seen only once; the top ten take roughly a tenth. This sample was taken from a study of OX40 agonist ivuxolimab in advanced cancers. In the study overall: It was ivuxolimab, an agonistic anti-OX40 (CD134) antibody, that patients were treated with. Study results and limitations: CD8+ T cells showed, on average, more clonal expansion than CD4+ cells.

This chain connects TRBV5-3 to TRBJ2-3; 7 bases line up with TRBD2. TRBV5-3 counts as an open reading frame of uncertain function. This TCR came from an adult with an advanced solid tumor such as melanoma, head and neck, liver or kidney cancer. The sequencing used CD4+ or CD8+ T cells sorted from blood, collected in a trial of the OX40 agonist ivuxolimab. CDR3 residues: CARSPTSGTDTQYF. The CDR3 nucleotides read TGTGCCAGAAGCCCAACTAGCGGCACAGATACGCAGTATTTT.